These 28 T cell receptor beta chains came from one sample sequenced in a study of T-cell memory formation after mild COVID-19. One entry per CDR3 protein, called by TCRdb with MiXCR from the 5' RACE reads. The sample includes 380,000 or so distinct CDR3 sequences, approximately 15% of them seen just once. The sample was PBMCs or a T cell subset sorted from them (not recorded which). These receptors were taken from a young man who had mild COVID-19 (a few samples of this study predate the infection). Cell type and time point are not known.

J is TRBJ1-1 and V is TRBV6-1; weak D call: TRBD1 (6 bases). CDR1 is MNHNS and CDR2 is SASEGT in the germline V gene. The CDR3 loop spans 15 amino acids. Between the trimmed V and J ends, which lost 4 bases and 1 base, there was a span of 13 bases. The DNA of the CDR3 is TGTGCCAGCAGTGCGCGACAGGTAGAGAACACTGAAGCTTTCTTT. Translating it yields CASSARQVENTEAFF.

This clonotype was observed a few times. The rearrangement uses TRBV12-3 or TRBV12-4 and TRBJ1-4; unclear D gene. Trimming left V 10 bases short and J 7 bases short, with 19 bases between. This CDR3 spans 14 amino acids. DNA of the CDR3: TGTGCCACCGGCCCGGCCGCGACGGTTGAAAAACTGTTTTTT. Translation: CATGPAATVEKLFF.

The sample holds a few counts of this clonotype. The chain has TRBV5-1 and TRBJ2-1; weak D call: TRBD2 (6 bases). V lost 2 bases and J 0 bases, leaving 9 bases between the germline ends. This CDR3 contains 15 residues. Germline V CDR1 and CDR2: SGHRS, YFSETQ. The CDR3 loop is CASSFGGVSYNEQFF. The CDR3 DNA sequence: TGCGCCAGCAGCTTTGGCGGGGTCTCCTACAATGAGCAGTTCTTC.

The CDR3 reads CASSPGRHYGYTF. As DNA, the CDR3 is TGTGCCAGCAGCCCGGGACGCCACTATGGCTACACCTTC. The chain couples TRBV7-2 to TRBJ1-2, with D maybe TRBD1 (5 bases). In germline, CDR1 is SGHTA, CDR2 FQGNSA. CDR3 length: 13 amino acids. V was trimmed by 5 bases and J by 3 bases, leaving 10 bases between them.

In its sample, this clonotype was seen many times. The rearrangement uses TRBV28 and TRBJ2-7; D remains ambiguous. Trimming pared 5 bases from V and 3 bases from J, leaving 5 bases between. This CDR3 comprises 11 residues. From germline, CDR1 is MDHEN and CDR2 SYDVKM. CDR3 nucleotides: TGTGCCAGCAGTACCCTCTACGAGCAGTACGTC. It is translated as CASSTLYEQYV.

This clonotype was seen a handful of times. The chain links TRBV10-3 to TRBJ2-3; D unclear. The CDR3 runs to 17 residues. Germline assignment: CDR1 ENHRY and CDR2 SYGVKD. Between the trimmed V and J ends, which lost 0 bases and 3 bases, there was a span of 16 bases. CDR3 loop: CAISESPGLLLTDTQYF. CDR3 in DNA: TGTGCCATCAGTGAGTCCCCGGGCCTCCTCCTTACAGATACGCAGTATTTT.

CDR3 bases: TGTGCCAGCAGTTCTTACGGGTCCACTGAAGCTTTCTTT. It encodes CASSSYGSTEAFF. V usage is TRBV7-3 and J usage is TRBJ1-1; D is undetermined. CDR1 is SGHTA and CDR2 is FQGTGA in the germline V gene. This CDR3 comprises 13 residues. Between the trimmed V and J ends, which lost 6 bases and 4 bases, there was a span of 12 bases.

This chain connects TRBV7-9 to TRBJ1-5; D is ambiguous. Germline loops: CDR1 SEHNR, CDR2 FQNEAQ (reference sequence). Trimming stripped 2 bases from V and 10 bases from J, with 9 bases between. The CDR3 has 12 amino acids. DNA for the CDR3: TGTGCCAGCAGCTTACGGCTGGGCCCCCAGCATTTT. The encoded protein is CASSLRLGPQHF.

This rearrangement joins TRBV12-3 or TRBV12-4 to TRBJ2-3; 11 nucleotides agree with TRBD2. With V trimmed by 5 bases and J by 6 bases, 10 bases remained unmatched. The CDR3 is made up of 16 amino acids. The CDR3 loop reads CASSRAGTSGLDTQYF. Here the CDR3 DNA reads TGTGCCAGCAGTCGCGCCGGGACTAGCGGCCTTGATACGCAGTATTTT.

There are a few counts of this clonotype. This sequence joins TRBV6-5 and TRBJ2-5; D is ambiguous. V was trimmed by 10 bases and J by 6 bases, leaving 18 bases between them. The germline V gene has CDR1 MNHEY and CDR2 SVGAGI. The CDR3 covers 13 residues. In nucleotides, the CDR3 is TGTGCCACCGCCCTAGTCCCCGGACAGACCCAGTACTTC. Translating gives CATALVPGQTQYF.

V is TRBV10-2 and J is TRBJ1-3, with 12 bases aligning to TRBD1. Trimming at V came to 6 bases and at J to 3 bases, leaving 12 bases not matched to a gene. Germline-derived CDR1 and CDR2 are WSHSY and SAAADI. The CDR3 runs to 18 residues. CDR3 region: CASRSGTGGLSGGNTIYF. The DNA for the CDR3 is TGCGCCAGCAGGTCCGGGACAGGGGGCCTCTCGGGTGGAAACACCATATATTTT.

This clonotype was counted between two and nine times. The chain uses TRBV3-1 and TRBJ1-1; 9 bases agree with TRBD1. The CDR3 length is 17 residues. Per the germline V gene, CDR1 is LGHDT and CDR2 is YNNKEL (reference sequence). Germline trimming cut 7 bases from V and 0 bases from J; bases unmatched to any gene: 12. The CDR3 region is CASNPGTGMGMNTEAFF. CDR3 sequence (DNA): TGTGCCAGCAACCCAGGGACAGGGATGGGGATGAACACTGAAGCTTTCTTT.

There are a few counts of this clonotype. The chain couples TRBV7-2 to TRBJ2-1, with TRBD2 matching over 7 bases. J gave up 0 bases and V 1 base, and 9 bases lay outside the gene matches. There are 18 residues in the CDR3. The germline CDR1 and CDR2 sequences are SGHTA and FQGNSA. CDR3 DNA sequence: TGTGCCAGCAGCTTAGTAGGGAGGGGTCTTAGCTCCTACAATGAGCAGTTCTTC. Its protein is CASSLVGRGLSSYNEQFF.

V gene TRBV12-5 combines with J gene TRBJ1-1; TRBD1 matches 8 bases. V lost 6 bases, J lost 1 base, and 10 bases stayed unmatched. Germline CDR1 LGHNT, CDR2 FRNRAP. The CDR3 covers 16 residues. This CDR3 reads CASGEGTGVWNTEAFF. CDR3 nucleotide sequence: TGTGCTAGTGGGGAGGGGACAGGAGTTTGGAACACTGAAGCTTTCTTT. The whole variable domain, remainder taken from reference TRBV12-5 and TRBJ1-1, is DARVTQTPRHKVTEMGQEVTMRCQPILGHNTVFWYRQTMMQGLELLAYFRNRAPLDDSGMPKDRFSAEMPDATLATLKIQPSEPRDSAVYFCASGEGTGVWNTEAFFGQGTRLTVV.

The sample holds many counts of this clonotype. The rearrangement uses TRBV5-1 and TRBJ2-7; 12 nucleotides agree with TRBD2. CDR1 is SGHRS and CDR2 is YFSETQ in the germline V gene. The CDR3 length is 16 residues. V lost 4 bases, J lost 0 bases, and 5 bases stayed unmatched. CDR3 DNA: TGCGCCAGCAGCCCTGGACTAGCGGGGCTCTCCTACGAGCAGTACTTC. Translated, it gives CASSPGLAGLSYEQYF.

This clonotype occurred once. The chain links TRBV20-1 to TRBJ2-7; 7 bases map to TRBD1. After removal of 3 bases from V and 7 bases from J, the junction contained 9 bases not matched to a gene. Germline V gene sequence: CDR1 DFQATT, CDR2 SNEGSKA (reference sequence). The length of the CDR3 is 13 residues. CDR3 nucleotides: TGCAGTGCTAGTCCCGACAGGGAAGGGGAGCAGTACGTC. Translating gives CSASPDREGEQYV.

The rearrangement uses TRBV6-2 or TRBV6-3 and TRBJ1-1; D not certain. The CDR3 totals 16 residues. CDR1 and CDR2 (germline): MNHEY, SVGEGT. V lost 6 bases and J lost 2, with 19 bases in between. The CDR3: CASSSRPFGENTEAFF. CDR3 sequence (DNA): TGTGCCAGCAGCTCCCGCCCCTTCGGGGAAAACACTGAAGCTTTCTTT.

This chain uses TRBV20-1 with TRBJ1-2, with D possibly TRBD1 on 5 matching bases. The V end lost 3 bases, the J end lost 2 bases, and 13 bases lay between the germline ends. Germline CDR1 reads DFQATT; CDR2 reads SNEGSKA (reference sequence). The CDR3 is 14 amino acids. The CDR3 bases are TGCAGTGCTAGCCAGGTGGGGGAAAACTATGGCTACACCTTC. Protein product: CSASQVGENYGYTF.

There are many counts of this clonotype. This sequence joins TRBV9 and TRBJ2-2; no reliable D call. The CDR3 loop spans 15 amino acids. Trimming took 3 bases from V and 7 from J, leaving 16 bases between them. Germline CDR1 is SGDLS and CDR2 is YYNGEE. As DNA, the CDR3 is TGTGCCAGCAGCGCCCCTTTCAGGTCGGGCGGGGAGCTGTTTTTT. Translated: CASSAPFRSGGELFF.

V gene TRBV6-1 combines with J gene TRBJ1-2; 7 nucleotides match TRBD1. Germline CDR1 is MNHNS and CDR2 is SASEGT. This CDR3 has 14 amino acids. V dropped 6 bases and J dropped 1; count of bases not matched to a gene: 5. This CDR3 reads CASSEYRGNYGYTF. The CDR3 DNA follows: TGTGCCAGCAGCGAATACAGGGGTAACTATGGCTACACCTTC.

V gene TRBV12-3 or TRBV12-4 combines with J gene TRBJ2-5; tentative D call: TRBD2 (6 bases). V lost 6 bases and J 3 bases, leaving 14 bases between the germline ends. The CDR3 contains 14 residues. In DNA, the CDR3 is TGTGCCAGCAGCCTCGGGAGCCTCGAAGAGACCCAGTACTTC. It specifies CASSLGSLEETQYF.

The rearrangement links TRBV9 to TRBJ2-1; the match to TRBD2 covers 7 bases. Germline values: CDR1 SGDLS, CDR2 YYNGEE. Trimming took 0 bases from V and 3 from J; bases not matched to a gene: 3. CDR3 size: 15 residues. CDR3 bases: TGTGCCAGCAGCGTAGATAGCGGGCGCTACAATGAGCAGTTCTTC. This gives the protein CASSVDSGRYNEQFF.

This clonotype has a handful of counts. The rearrangement links TRBV5-1 to TRBJ1-1; TRBD1 is a possible D gene (6 bases). V was cut by 3 bases and J by 3 bases, with 12 bases left in between. The CDR3 consists of 14 residues. In germline, CDR1 is SGHRS, CDR2 YFSETQ. This CDR3 reads CASSYRTEDTEAFF. The CDR3 bases are TGCGCCAGCAGCTATCGGACAGAGGACACTGAAGCTTTCTTT.

There are a few counts of this clonotype. The rearrangement uses TRBV15 and TRBJ2-7, with D hard to call. The CDR3 is 16 amino acids. The V end was cut by 0 bases, the J end by 0 bases, with 12 bases between. CDR1 is LNHNV, CDR2 YYDKDF, per germline (reference sequence). The CDR3 DNA follows: TGTGCCACCAGCAGAGATCTACTCGGACGCTCCTACGAGCAGTACTTC. This sequence encodes CATSRDLLGRSYEQYF.

This clonotype was found a few times. V usage is TRBV6-2 or TRBV6-3 and J usage is TRBJ2-7; 14 nucleotides line up with TRBD2. Germline lookup yields CDR1 MNHEY and CDR2 SVGEGT. CDR3 size: 19 residues. Losses at the gene ends were 6 bases for V and 7 bases for J; bases not matched to a gene: 20. CDR3 protein: CASSPKPGLAGASPWEQYF. The CDR3, as DNA: TGTGCCAGCAGCCCGAAACCGGGACTAGCGGGGGCTTCACCTTGGGAGCAGTACTTC.

The sample holds many counts of this clonotype. V usage is TRBV24-1 and J usage is TRBJ2-5; D perhaps matches TRBD1 (5 bases). V was trimmed by 3 bases and J by 1 base, leaving 11 bases between them. The CDR3 runs to 15 residues. Germline CDR1 KGHDR, CDR2 SFDVKD. The DNA for the CDR3 is TGTGCCACCAGTGATGACACCAGGGTCCAAGAGACCCAGTACTTC. Protein product: CATSDDTRVQETQYF.

The V and J genes are TRBV7-2 and TRBJ1-2; D call uncertain. Germline V CDR1 and CDR2: SGHTA, FQGNSA. The CDR3 sequence is 15 residues long. Deletions cut 0 bases from V and 3 bases from J, with 11 bases between. The CDR3 DNA reads as TGTGCCAGCAGCTTAGCCGACCGAATTCACTATGGCTACACCTTC. This encodes CASSLADRIHYGYTF. Together with reference TRBV7-2 and TRBJ1-2, the CDR3 gives the full variable domain: GAGVSQSPSNKVTEKGKDVELRCDPISGHTALYWYRQSLGQGLEFLIYFQGNSAPDKSGLPSDRFSAERTGGSVSTLTIQRTQQEDSAVYLCASSLADRIHYGYTFGSGTRLTVV.

This clonotype was detected ten times or more. V is TRBV7-2 and J is TRBJ2-3; 13 positions match TRBD2. Germline trimming cut 4 bases from V and 4 bases from J; bases unmatched to any gene: 2. Germline loops: CDR1 SGHTA, CDR2 FQGNSA. This CDR3 spans 15 amino acids. The CDR3 loop reads CASSSGLAGADTQYF. The CDR3, as DNA: TGTGCCAGCAGCTCAGGACTAGCGGGGGCAGATACGCAGTATTTT.